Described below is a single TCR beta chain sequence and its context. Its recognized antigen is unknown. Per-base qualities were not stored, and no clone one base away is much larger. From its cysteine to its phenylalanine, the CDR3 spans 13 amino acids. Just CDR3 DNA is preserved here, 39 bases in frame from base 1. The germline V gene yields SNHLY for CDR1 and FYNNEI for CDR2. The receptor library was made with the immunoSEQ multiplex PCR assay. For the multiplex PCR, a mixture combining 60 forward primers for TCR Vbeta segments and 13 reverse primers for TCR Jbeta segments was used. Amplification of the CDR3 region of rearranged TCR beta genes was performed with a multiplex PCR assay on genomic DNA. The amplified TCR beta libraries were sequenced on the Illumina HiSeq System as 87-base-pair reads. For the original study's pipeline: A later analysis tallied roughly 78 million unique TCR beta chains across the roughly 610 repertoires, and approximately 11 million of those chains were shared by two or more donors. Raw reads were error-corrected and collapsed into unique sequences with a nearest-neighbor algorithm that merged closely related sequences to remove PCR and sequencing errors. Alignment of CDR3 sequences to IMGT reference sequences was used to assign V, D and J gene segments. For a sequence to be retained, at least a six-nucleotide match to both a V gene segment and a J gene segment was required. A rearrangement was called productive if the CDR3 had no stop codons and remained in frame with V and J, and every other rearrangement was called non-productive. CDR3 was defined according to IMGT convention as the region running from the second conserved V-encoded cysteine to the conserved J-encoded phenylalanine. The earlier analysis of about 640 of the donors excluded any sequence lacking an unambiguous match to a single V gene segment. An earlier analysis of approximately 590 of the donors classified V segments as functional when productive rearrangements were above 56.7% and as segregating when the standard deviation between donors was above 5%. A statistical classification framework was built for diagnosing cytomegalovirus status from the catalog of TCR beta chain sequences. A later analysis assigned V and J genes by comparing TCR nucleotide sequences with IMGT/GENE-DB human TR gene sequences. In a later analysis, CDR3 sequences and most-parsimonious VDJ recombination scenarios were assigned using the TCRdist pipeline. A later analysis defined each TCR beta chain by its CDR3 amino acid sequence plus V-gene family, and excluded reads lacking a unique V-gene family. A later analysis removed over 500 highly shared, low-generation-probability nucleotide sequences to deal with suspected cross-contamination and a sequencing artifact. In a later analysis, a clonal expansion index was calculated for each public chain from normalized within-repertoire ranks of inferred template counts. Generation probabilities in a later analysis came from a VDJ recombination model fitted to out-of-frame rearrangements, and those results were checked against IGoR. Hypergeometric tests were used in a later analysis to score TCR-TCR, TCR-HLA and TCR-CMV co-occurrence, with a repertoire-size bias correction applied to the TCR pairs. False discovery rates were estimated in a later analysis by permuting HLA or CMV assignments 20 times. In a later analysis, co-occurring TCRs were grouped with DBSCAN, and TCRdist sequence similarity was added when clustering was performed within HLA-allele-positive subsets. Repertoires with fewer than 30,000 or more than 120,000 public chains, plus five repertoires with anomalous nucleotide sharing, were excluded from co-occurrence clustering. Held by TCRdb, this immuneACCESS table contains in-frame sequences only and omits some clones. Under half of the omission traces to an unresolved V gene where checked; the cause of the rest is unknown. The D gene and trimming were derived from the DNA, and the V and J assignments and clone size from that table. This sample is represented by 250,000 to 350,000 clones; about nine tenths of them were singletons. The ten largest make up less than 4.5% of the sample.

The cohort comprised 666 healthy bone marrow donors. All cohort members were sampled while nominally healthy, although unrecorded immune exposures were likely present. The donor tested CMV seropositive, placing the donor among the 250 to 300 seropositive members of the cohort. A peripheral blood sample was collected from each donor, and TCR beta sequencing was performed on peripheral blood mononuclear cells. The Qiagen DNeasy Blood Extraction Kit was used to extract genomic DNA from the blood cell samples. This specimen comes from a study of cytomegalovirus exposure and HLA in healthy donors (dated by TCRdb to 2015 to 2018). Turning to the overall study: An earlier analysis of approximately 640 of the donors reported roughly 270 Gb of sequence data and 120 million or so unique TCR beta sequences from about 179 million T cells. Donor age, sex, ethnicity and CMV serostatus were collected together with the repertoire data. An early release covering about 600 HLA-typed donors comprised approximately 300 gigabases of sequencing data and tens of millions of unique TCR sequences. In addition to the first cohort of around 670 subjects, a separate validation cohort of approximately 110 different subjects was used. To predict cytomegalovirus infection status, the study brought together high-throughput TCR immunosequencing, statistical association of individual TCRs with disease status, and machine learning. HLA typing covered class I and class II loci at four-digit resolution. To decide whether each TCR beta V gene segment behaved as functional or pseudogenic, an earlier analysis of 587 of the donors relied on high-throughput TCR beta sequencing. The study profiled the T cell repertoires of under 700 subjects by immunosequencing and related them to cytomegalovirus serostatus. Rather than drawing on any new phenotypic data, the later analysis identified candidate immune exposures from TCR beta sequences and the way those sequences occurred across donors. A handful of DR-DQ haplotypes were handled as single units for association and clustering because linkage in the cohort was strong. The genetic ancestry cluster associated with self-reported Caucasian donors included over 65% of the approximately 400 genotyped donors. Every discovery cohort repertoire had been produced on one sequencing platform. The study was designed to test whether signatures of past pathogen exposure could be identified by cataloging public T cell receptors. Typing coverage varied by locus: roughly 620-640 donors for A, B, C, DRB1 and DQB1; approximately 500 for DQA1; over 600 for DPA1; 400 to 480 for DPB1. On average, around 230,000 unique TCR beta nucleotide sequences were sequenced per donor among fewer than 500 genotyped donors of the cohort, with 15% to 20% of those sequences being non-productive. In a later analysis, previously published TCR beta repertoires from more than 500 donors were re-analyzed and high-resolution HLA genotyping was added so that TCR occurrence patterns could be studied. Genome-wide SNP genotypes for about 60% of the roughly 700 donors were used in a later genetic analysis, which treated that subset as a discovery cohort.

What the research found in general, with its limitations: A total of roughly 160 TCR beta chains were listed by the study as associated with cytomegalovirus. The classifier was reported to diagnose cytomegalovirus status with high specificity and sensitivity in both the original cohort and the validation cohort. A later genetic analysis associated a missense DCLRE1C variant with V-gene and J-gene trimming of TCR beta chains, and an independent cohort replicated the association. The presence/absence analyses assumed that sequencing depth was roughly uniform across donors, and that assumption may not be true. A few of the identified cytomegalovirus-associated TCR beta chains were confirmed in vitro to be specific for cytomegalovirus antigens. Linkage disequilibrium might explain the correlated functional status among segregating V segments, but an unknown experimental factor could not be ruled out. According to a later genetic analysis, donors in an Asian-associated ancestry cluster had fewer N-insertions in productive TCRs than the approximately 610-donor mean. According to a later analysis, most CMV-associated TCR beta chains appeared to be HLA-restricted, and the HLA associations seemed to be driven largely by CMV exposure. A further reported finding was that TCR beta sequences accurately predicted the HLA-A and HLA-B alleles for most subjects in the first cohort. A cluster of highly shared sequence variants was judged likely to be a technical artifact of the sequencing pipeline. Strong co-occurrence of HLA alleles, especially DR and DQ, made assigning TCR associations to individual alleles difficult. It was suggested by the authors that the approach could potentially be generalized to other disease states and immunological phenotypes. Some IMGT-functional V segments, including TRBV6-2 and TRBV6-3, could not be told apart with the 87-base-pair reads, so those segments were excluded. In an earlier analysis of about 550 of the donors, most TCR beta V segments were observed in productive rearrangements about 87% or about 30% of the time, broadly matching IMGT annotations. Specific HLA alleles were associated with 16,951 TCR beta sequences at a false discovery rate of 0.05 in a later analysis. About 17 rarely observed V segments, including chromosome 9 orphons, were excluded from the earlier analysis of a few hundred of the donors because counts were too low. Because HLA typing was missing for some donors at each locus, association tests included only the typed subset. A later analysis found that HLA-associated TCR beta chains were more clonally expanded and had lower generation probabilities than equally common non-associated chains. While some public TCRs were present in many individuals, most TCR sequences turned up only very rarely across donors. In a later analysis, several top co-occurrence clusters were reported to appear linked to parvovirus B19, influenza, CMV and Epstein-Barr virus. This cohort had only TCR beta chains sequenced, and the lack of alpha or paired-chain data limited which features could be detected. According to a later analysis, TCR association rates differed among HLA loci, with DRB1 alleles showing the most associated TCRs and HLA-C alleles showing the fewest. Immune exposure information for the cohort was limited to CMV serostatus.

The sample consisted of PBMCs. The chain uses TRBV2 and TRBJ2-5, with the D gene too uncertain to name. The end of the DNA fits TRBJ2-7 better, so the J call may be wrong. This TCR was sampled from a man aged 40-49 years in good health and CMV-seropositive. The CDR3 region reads CASSEARRYEQYF. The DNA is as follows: TGTGCCAGCAGTGAAGCGCGGCGATACGAGCAGTACTTC.